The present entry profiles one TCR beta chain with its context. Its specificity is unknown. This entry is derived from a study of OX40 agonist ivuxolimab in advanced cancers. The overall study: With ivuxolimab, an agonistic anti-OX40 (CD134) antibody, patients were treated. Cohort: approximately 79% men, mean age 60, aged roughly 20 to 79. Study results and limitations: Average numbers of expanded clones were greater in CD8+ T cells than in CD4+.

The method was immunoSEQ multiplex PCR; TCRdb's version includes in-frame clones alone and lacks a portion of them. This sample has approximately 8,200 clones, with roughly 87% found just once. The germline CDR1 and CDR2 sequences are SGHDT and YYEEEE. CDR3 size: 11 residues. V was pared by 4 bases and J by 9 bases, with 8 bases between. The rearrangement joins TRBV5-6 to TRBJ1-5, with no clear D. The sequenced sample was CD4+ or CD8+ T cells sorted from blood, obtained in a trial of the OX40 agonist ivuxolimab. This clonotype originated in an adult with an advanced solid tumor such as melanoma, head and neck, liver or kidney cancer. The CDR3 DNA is TGTGCCAGCAGCCCTCGTGGGCCCCAGCATTTT. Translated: CASSPRGPQHF.